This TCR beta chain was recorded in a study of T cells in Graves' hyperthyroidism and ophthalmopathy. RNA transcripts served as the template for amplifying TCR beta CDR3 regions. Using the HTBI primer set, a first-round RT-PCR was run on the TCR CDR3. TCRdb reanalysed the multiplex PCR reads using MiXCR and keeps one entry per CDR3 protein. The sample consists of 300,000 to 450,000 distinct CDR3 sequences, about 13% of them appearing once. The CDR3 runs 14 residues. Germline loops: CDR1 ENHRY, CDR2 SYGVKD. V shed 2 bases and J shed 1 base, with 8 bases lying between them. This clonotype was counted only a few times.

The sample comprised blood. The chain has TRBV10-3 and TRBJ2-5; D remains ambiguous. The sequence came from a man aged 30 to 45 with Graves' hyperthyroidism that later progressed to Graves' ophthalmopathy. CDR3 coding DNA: TGTGCCATCAGTGAGGGCCGCGGCCAAGAGACCCAGTACTTC. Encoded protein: CAISEGRGQETQYF.